Listed below are T cell receptor beta chains from one sample, sequenced in a study of cytomegalovirus exposure and HLA in healthy donors. Sequencing was performed with immunoSEQ multiplex PCR; in TCRdb, only in-frame clones are kept and a portion is missing. Of 100,000 to 120,000 clones in the sample, roughly three quarters were seen once. Sequenced sample: PBMCs. The origin of the receptors is a man aged 25 to 40 in good health and CMV-seropositive. The CDR3 runs from the conserved cysteine through the conserved F or W. Each record gives: clone size, V gene, D gene, J gene, CDR3 protein, CDR3 DNA. A D gene is named only where the DNA matches it firmly. Clone size is stated in some rows and not others, as once, few, many or a class when expanded.

clone size: .
V gene: TRBV18
D gene: .
J gene: TRBJ2-7
CDR3 protein: CASSPDSYEQYF
CDR3 DNA: TGTGCCAGCTCACCAGACAGCTACGAGCAGTACTTC

clone size: once
V gene: TRBV2
D gene: TRBD1
J gene: TRBJ1-2
CDR3 protein: CASSPGQGEGYTF
CDR3 DNA: TGTGCCAGCAGTCCGGGACAGGGAGAAGGCTACACCTTC

clone size: .
V gene: TRBV9
D gene: .
J gene: TRBJ1-3
CDR3 protein: CASSVAETGGFISGNTIYF
CDR3 DNA: TGTGCCAGCAGCGTAGCCGAGACAGGCGGTTTTATCTCTGGAAACACCATATATTTT

clone size: .
V gene: TRBV18
D gene: TRBD1
J gene: TRBJ1-2
CDR3 protein: CASSSSGQGLFGYTF
CDR3 DNA: TGTGCCAGCTCATCGTCGGGACAGGGGCTCTTTGGCTACACCTTC

clone size: .
V gene: TRBV7-2
D gene: TRBD1
J gene: TRBJ1-2
CDR3 protein: CAGSPDRGRVGYGYTF
CDR3 DNA: TGTGCCGGCAGCCCCGACAGGGGGCGAGTCGGCTATGGCTACACCTTC

clone size: .
V gene: TRBV6-1
D gene: TRBD2
J gene: TRBJ2-1
CDR3 protein: CASSELAGGGHSNEQFF
CDR3 DNA: TGTGCCAGCAGCGAACTAGCGGGGGGGGGTCACTCCAATGAGCAGTTCTTC

clone size: few
V gene: TRBV6-6
D gene: .
J gene: TRBJ1-4
CDR3 protein: CASTTRATNEKLFF
CDR3 DNA: TGTGCCAGCACCACGAGGGCAACTAATGAAAAACTGTTTTTT

clone size: .
V gene: TRBV4-2
D gene: TRBD2
J gene: TRBJ2-1
CDR3 protein: CASSPLPLAGADNEQFF
CDR3 DNA: TGTGCCAGCAGCCCGCTCCCCCTAGCGGGGGCTGACAATGAGCAGTTCTTC

clone size: once
V gene: TRBV7-6
D gene: .
J gene: TRBJ2-7
CDR3 protein: CASSLAGSDRPYEQYF
CDR3 DNA: TGTGCCAGCAGCTTAGCCGGGTCTGACAGGCCCTACGAGCAGTACTTC

clone size: .
V gene: TRBV5-5
D gene: .
J gene: TRBJ2-7
CDR3 protein: CASSPRHSYEQYF
CDR3 DNA: TGTGCCAGCAGCCCCCGACACAGCTACGAGCAGTACTTC

clone size: .
V gene: TRBV19
D gene: .
J gene: TRBJ2-5
CDR3 protein: CASSSSSRETQYF
CDR3 DNA: TGTGCCAGTAGTAGTTCTAGCCGAGAGACCCAGTACTTC

clone size: .
V gene: TRBV6-1
D gene: .
J gene: TRBJ2-7
CDR3 protein: CASSERTPLNSYEQYF
CDR3 DNA: TGTGCCAGCAGTGAAAGGACACCCCTTAACTCCTACGAGCAGTACTTC

clone size: .
V gene: TRBV27
D gene: .
J gene: TRBJ2-2
CDR3 protein: CASSSDREDNTGELFF
CDR3 DNA: TGTGCCAGCAGTTCTGACAGGGAGGATAACACCGGGGAGCTGTTTTTT

clone size: .
V gene: TRBV2
D gene: TRBD1
J gene: TRBJ2-1
CDR3 protein: CASATGQAYNEQFF
CDR3 DNA: TGTGCCAGCGCGACAGGACAGGCTTACAATGAGCAGTTCTTC

clone size: once
V gene: TRBV11-3
D gene: .
J gene: TRBJ1-2
CDR3 protein: CASSSSGNYGYTF
CDR3 DNA: TGTGCCAGCAGCTCCTCGGGTAACTATGGCTACACCTTC

clone size: .
V gene: TRBV28
D gene: TRBD2
J gene: TRBJ2-5
CDR3 protein: CASSLSPAGGQETQYF
CDR3 DNA: TGTGCCAGCAGTTTAAGTCCAGCGGGGGGCCAAGAGACCCAGTACTTC

clone size: .
V gene: TRBV5-1
D gene: .
J gene: TRBJ2-7
CDR3 protein: CASSLVQGPYEQYF
CDR3 DNA: TGCGCCAGCAGCTTAGTGCAGGGGCCCTACGAGCAGTACTTC

clone size: .
V gene: TRBV19
D gene: TRBD1
J gene: TRBJ2-3
CDR3 protein: CASSHRDRIYRPTDTQYF
CDR3 DNA: TGTGCCAGTAGTCACCGGGACAGGATTTATCGACCCACAGATACGCAGTATTTT

clone size: .
V gene: TRBV25-1
D gene: TRBD2
J gene: TRBJ2-5
CDR3 protein: CASSGLAGGSETQYF
CDR3 DNA: TGTGCCAGCAGTGGACTAGCGGGGGGCTCTGAGACCCAGTACTTC

clone size: .
V gene: TRBV5-4
D gene: .
J gene: TRBJ1-2
CDR3 protein: CASSSGNTMTYGYTF
CDR3 DNA: TGTGCCAGCAGCTCAGGAAATACCATGACCTATGGCTACACCTTC